What follows are 30 T cell receptor beta chains derived from one specimen sequenced in a study of T-cell memory formation after mild COVID-19. TCRdb reprocessed the 5' RACE reads via MiXCR and lists one record per CDR3 protein. Here the sample spans about 350,000 distinct CDR3 sequences, 25% to 30% being singletons. The sample consisted of PBMCs or a T cell subset sorted from them (not recorded which). The receptors here all came from an adult woman who had mild COVID-19 (a few samples of this study predate the infection). Cell type and time point are not known.

The rearrangement uses TRBV3-1 and TRBJ1-1; D is ambiguous. The germline CDR1 and CDR2 sequences are LGHDT and YNNKEL (reference sequence). Trimming left V 4 bases short and J 3 bases short, with 9 bases between. This CDR3 contains 13 residues. The CDR3 region is CASSRRPYTEAFF. Written as DNA, the CDR3 is TGTGCCAGCAGCCGCAGACCATACACTGAAGCTTTCTTT.

This clonotype was seen once. The chain combines TRBV12-5 with TRBJ2-1; the match to TRBD2 covers 7 bases. V lost 0 bases to trimming and J lost 6 bases; unmatched junction nucleotides: 8. Germline loops: CDR1 LGHNT, CDR2 FRNRAP. The CDR3 loop spans 16 amino acids. CDR3: CASGLVIAGEGNEQFF. CDR3 coding DNA: TGTGCTAGTGGTTTGGTAATTGCGGGAGAAGGCAATGAGCAGTTCTTC.

The chain employs TRBV5-1 and TRBJ2-3; 8 bases are a match to TRBD2. With V trimmed by 4 bases and J by 5 bases, 9 bases remained unmatched. This CDR3 spans 15 amino acids. Germline CDR1 reads SGHRS; CDR2 reads YFSETQ. The CDR3 loop reads CASSIAGRLVDTQYF. The CDR3 DNA is TGCGCCAGCAGCATAGCGGGAAGGTTGGTAGATACGCAGTATTTT.

This clonotype was seen more than once but under ten times. V usage is TRBV12-3 or TRBV12-4 and J usage is TRBJ1-3, with D unclear. This CDR3 has 14 amino acids. Trimming pared 7 bases from V and 1 base from J, leaving 11 bases between. The CDR3 loop reads CASTPDRSGNTIYF. CDR3 nucleotides: TGTGCCAGCACCCCGGACCGGTCTGGAAACACCATATATTTT.

The chain employs TRBV9 and TRBJ2-3, with TRBD2 matching over 9 bases. This CDR3 region has 18 residues. V dropped 2 bases and J dropped 4; count of bases not matched to a gene: 14. CDR1 is SGDLS and CDR2 is YYNGEE in the germline V gene. CDR3 bases: TGTGCCAGCAGCGTCGATCCGGGGTTAGCGGGAGCATCAGATACGCAGTATTTT. It translates to CASSVDPGLAGASDTQYF.

This clonotype was seen many times. The chain is built from TRBV7-2 and TRBJ2-5; 9 bases line up with TRBD1. CDR1 and CDR2 (germline): SGHTA, FQGNSA. J lost 6 bases, V lost 5 bases, and 7 bases had no gene match. This CDR3 is built from 14 residues. The DNA for the CDR3 is TGTGCCAGCAGCGGAACAGGGGGCGAGAAGACCCAGTACTTC. Residues: CASSGTGGEKTQYF.

This chain uses TRBV19 with TRBJ2-5, with 7 bases that match TRBD1. The J segment lost 4 bases and the V segment lost 9 bases, leaving 8 bases of the junction unmatched. CDR3 length: 13 amino acids. Germline V gene lookup returns CDR1 LNHDA and CDR2 SQIVND (reference sequence). The CDR3 nucleotides are TGTGCCAGCGCACAGGGGATGGGAGAGACCCAGTACTTC. It encodes CASAQGMGETQYF.

This chain joins TRBV15 and TRBJ2-7; D remains unclear. Germline CDR1 reads LNHNV; CDR2 reads YYDKDF (reference sequence). The germline V and J ends were trimmed by 0 bases and 4 bases, with 19 bases remaining between them. The CDR3 totals 17 residues. The CDR3 nucleotides read TGTGCCACCAGCAGAGATCTATATCCAGGTAATACGTACGAGCAGTACTTC. This codes for CATSRDLYPGNTYEQYF.

This clonotype was observed a handful of times. The rearrangement links TRBV6-2 or TRBV6-3 to TRBJ2-7; D uncertain. Germline CDR1 is MNHEY and CDR2 is SVGEGT. V dropped 0 bases and J dropped 3 bases, with 6 bases sitting between them. This CDR3 is 13 amino acids long. The CDR3 DNA sequence: TGTGCCAGCAGTTACTCTTGGGGCTACGAGCAGTACTTC. Protein product: CASSYSWGYEQYF.

The table lists this clonotype with a few counts. This sequence joins TRBV7-8 and TRBJ2-2; TRBD2 matches 7 bases. CDR3 length: 16 amino acids. The trim removed 2 bases at V and 3 bases at J, leaving 6 bases unmatched. CDR1 and CDR2 from the germline V gene are SGHVS and FQNEAQ. The CDR3 sequence is CASSLFGTTDTGELFF. Written as DNA, the CDR3 is TGTGCCAGCAGCTTATTCGGGACTACCGACACCGGGGAGCTGTTTTTT. The variable domain in full, completed from reference TRBV7-8 and TRBJ2-2, reads GAGVSQSPRYKVAKRGQDVALRCDPISGHVSLFWYQQALGQGPEFLTYFQNEAQLDKSGLPSDRFFAERPEGSVSTLKIQRTQQEDSAVYLCASSLFGTTDTGELFFGEGSRLTVL.

The rearrangement links TRBV2 to TRBJ2-3; 12 bases map to TRBD2. V gave up 6 bases and J gave up 1 base; unmatched junction bases: 11. The CDR3 extends over 18 amino acids. Germline CDR1 and CDR2: SNHLY and FYNNEI. The CDR3 region has the DNA TGTGCCAGCAGAATTTCACTAGCGGGAGGTTGGGGCACAGATACGCAGTATTTT. This codes for CASRISLAGGWGTDTQYF.

The rearrangement joins TRBV4-3 to TRBJ2-3, with a weak D call TRBD1 (5 bases). The CDR3 length is 13 residues. CDR1 and CDR2 from the germline V gene are LGHNA and YSLEER. The ends were cut back, 7 bases at V and 0 bases at J, with 8 bases in the middle. This CDR3 is CASTDISTDTQYF. CDR3 nucleotide sequence: TGCGCCAGCACGGACATAAGCACAGATACGCAGTATTTT.

V and J are TRBV9 and TRBJ2-3; D not resolved. The CDR3 runs to 14 residues. V was shortened by 0 bases and J by 10 bases, with 15 bases between the two germline ends. The germline V gene encodes CDR1 SGDLS and CDR2 YYNGEE. CDR3 bases: TGTGCCAGCAGCGTAGGGACCCCCCTTCGGGCGCAGTATTTT. Translation: CASSVGTPLRAQYF.

The table lists this clonotype with a few counts. The chain employs TRBV29-1 and TRBJ1-1; 10 bases are shared with TRBD1. V lost 8 bases and J lost 3; bases outside the gene matches: 3. Germline CDR1 and CDR2: SQVTM and ANQGSEA. This CDR3 is 12 amino acids long. The CDR3 loop reads CSLGTGDTEAFF. The CDR3 coding sequence is TGCAGCCTAGGGACAGGGGACACTGAAGCTTTCTTT.

Only a few counts were recorded for this clonotype. V and J are TRBV7-9 and TRBJ2-1; no reliable D call. This CDR3 has 15 amino acids. Germline lookup yields CDR1 SEHNR and CDR2 FQNEAQ (reference sequence). V was cut by 5 bases and J by 0 bases, with 11 bases left in between. The CDR3 sequence is CASSGVLVSYNEQFF. In DNA, the CDR3 is TGTGCCAGCAGCGGAGTCCTTGTCTCCTACAATGAGCAGTTCTTC.

The CDR3 nucleotides are TGCAGCACACAAGCTCCGGGCGGGAGGTCAGATACGCAGTATTTT. It translates to CSTQAPGGRSDTQYF. The V gene is TRBV29-1, the J gene TRBJ2-3, with TRBD2 identical over 8 bases. Trimming removed 8 bases from V and 4 bases from J; junction bases left unmatched: 14. Germline V gene data show CDR1 as SQVTM and CDR2 as ANQGSEA. The CDR3 is 15 residues long.

The rearrangement links TRBV18 to TRBJ2-3, with D uncertain. The CDR3 runs to 14 residues. The germline gives CDR1 KGHSH, CDR2 LQKENI. The germline V and J ends were trimmed by 4 bases and 1 base, with 9 bases remaining between them. The CDR3: CASSRSLGTDTQYF. The CDR3 coding sequence is TGTGCCAGCTCACGATCTTTGGGCACAGATACGCAGTATTTT.

J is TRBJ1-1 and V is TRBV5-1; D may be TRBD1 (6 bases). From germline, CDR1 is SGHRS and CDR2 YFSETQ. The CDR3 sequence is 14 residues long. The V gene lost 4 bases and the J gene lost 3 bases, with 13 bases spanning the gap. The CDR3 bases are TGCGCCAGCAGCGGTAGGGACACCCACACTGAAGCTTTCTTT. It encodes CASSGRDTHTEAFF. Filled out from reference TRBV5-1 and TRBJ1-1, the complete variable domain reads KAGVTQTPRYLIKTRGQQVTLSCSPISGHRSVSWYQQTPGQGLQFLFEYFSETQRNKGNFPGRFSGRQFSNSRSEMNVSTLELGDSALYLCASSGRDTHTEAFFGQGTRLTVV.

The sample holds a few counts of this clonotype. V and J are TRBV6-5 and TRBJ2-5; 11 bases map to TRBD2. The CDR3 is made up of 19 amino acids. The V gene end was trimmed by 2 bases and the J gene end by 1 base; junction bases not matched to a gene: 12. Per germline, CDR1 MNHEY and CDR2 SVGAGI. CDR3 loop: CASSYAGGFSGRAQETQYF. CDR3 DNA sequence: TGTGCCAGCAGTTACGCGGGAGGTTTTAGCGGGAGGGCCCAAGAGACCCAGTACTTC.

This clonotype has only a few counts. This chain links TRBV5-1 with TRBJ2-7, with D perhaps TRBD2 (5 bases). There are 13 residues in the CDR3. The V end lost 4 bases, the J end lost 3 bases, and 11 bases lay between the germline ends. In germline, CDR1 is SGHRS, CDR2 YFSETQ. The CDR3 bases are TGCGCCAGCAGCGCGGGCCAGCTCTACGAGCAGTACTTC. Encoded protein: CASSAGQLYEQYF.

Only one count was recorded for this clonotype. The gene calls are TRBV7-2 and TRBJ1-1; D ambiguous. V was shortened by 3 bases and J by 1 base, with 12 bases between the two germline ends. This CDR3 is 15 amino acids long. Germline V gene sequence: CDR1 SGHTA, CDR2 FQGNSA. For the CDR3, the DNA is TGTGCCAGCAGCTTTAGTGCAGAGGAGAACACTGAAGCTTTCTTT. Its protein is CASSFSAEENTEAFF. Supplemented by reference TRBV7-2 and TRBJ1-1, the full variable domain reads GAGVSQSPSNKVTEKGKDVELRCDPISGHTALYWYRQSLGQGLEFLIYFQGNSAPDKSGLPSDRFSAERTGGSVSTLTIQRTQQEDSAVYLCASSFSAEENTEAFFGQGTRLTVV.

V usage is TRBV12-3 or TRBV12-4 and J usage is TRBJ1-1; D is uncertain. V lost 3 bases, J lost 1 base, and 15 bases lay in between. CDR3 length equals 16 residues. Here the CDR3 reads CASSFPPGLRNTEAFF. The CDR3 DNA is TGTGCCAGCAGTTTCCCTCCAGGACTGAGGAACACTGAAGCTTTCTTT.

In DNA, the CDR3 is TGTGCCAGCAGATCCATTTTCCCCCTCCGGGACGGAGACTACGAGCAGTACTTC. Its translation is CASRSIFPLRDGDYEQYF. This chain uses TRBV6-9 with TRBJ2-7; either TRBD1 or TRBD2 may supply D (5 bases each). The CDR3 sequence is 18 residues long. V was pared by 6 bases and J by 3 bases, with 27 bases between. Germline loops: CDR1 MNHGY, CDR2 SVAAGI.

This clonotype was seen a handful of times. V gene TRBV7-2 combines with J gene TRBJ2-1; the D gene is possibly TRBD1 (5 bases). Germline V gene sequence: CDR1 SGHTA, CDR2 FQGNSA. Trimming removed 5 bases from V and 11 bases from J, with 19 bases in between. The CDR3 spans 14 residues. The chain's CDR3 is CASSPPAQGWKQFF. As DNA, the CDR3 is TGTGCCAGCAGCCCCCCGGCCCAGGGTTGGAAGCAGTTCTTC.

As to this clonotype: Relative to the germline gene, one junction end is altered; a read error may explain this. The chain uses TRBV9 and TRBJ2-1, with D perhaps given as TRBD1 or TRBD2 (5 bases each). The CDR3 runs 16 residues. Germline V gene lookup returns CDR1 SGDLS and CDR2 YYNGEE. The CDR3: CASSHTSGAQRVGWVF. The CDR3 coding sequence is TGTGCCAGCAGCCACACATCCGGGGCTCAAAGGGTTGGCTGGGTCTTC.

The chain couples TRBV29-1 to TRBJ2-7; D may be TRBD2 (6 bases). The CDR3 has 13 amino acids. Per the germline V gene, CDR1 is SQVTM and CDR2 is ANQGSEA. Trimming took 4 bases from V and 0 from J, leaving 10 bases between them. The CDR3 DNA sequence: TGCAGCGTTGGTTCTAGCGTCTCCTACGAGCAGTACTTC. As protein: CSVGSSVSYEQYF.

This clonotype has only a few counts. This chain connects TRBV27 to TRBJ2-3; 8 bases map to TRBD2. The CDR3 is 16 residues long. V dropped 0 bases and J dropped 2; count of bases not matched to a gene: 4. The germline V gene has CDR1 MNHEY and CDR2 SMNVEV (reference sequence). The CDR3 nucleotides are TGTGCCAGCAGTTTATCCCGAGCGGGGGTCACAGATACGCAGTATTTT. This sequence encodes CASSLSRAGVTDTQYF.

The rearrangement joins TRBV5-1 to TRBJ2-3; the match to TRBD1 covers 8 bases. J was trimmed by 2 bases and V by 2 bases; bases with no gene match: 7. This CDR3 is built from 16 residues. Germline assignment: CDR1 SGHRS and CDR2 YFSETQ. CDR3 DNA sequence: TGCGCCAGCAGCTTCAGGGGGCGGGACTTCACAGATACGCAGTATTTT. Amino acids: CASSFRGRDFTDTQYF.

This clonotype appeared a few times. This chain joins TRBV6-5 and TRBJ1-5, with TRBD1 as a possible D gene (5 bases). This CDR3 region has 15 residues. Germline V gene lookup returns CDR1 MNHEY and CDR2 SVGAGI. The ends were cut back, 0 bases at V and 6 bases at J, with 12 bases in the middle. CDR3 sequence reads: CASSYSNRLGQPQHF. In DNA, the CDR3 is TGTGCCAGCAGTTACTCGAACAGGCTTGGTCAGCCCCAGCATTTT.

The CDR3 spells CATSSFLGLVKNEQFF. The CDR3 DNA is TGTGCCACCAGCAGCTTCTTAGGACTAGTGAAGAATGAGCAGTTCTTC. V usage is TRBV15 and J usage is TRBJ2-1, with TRBD2 matching over 7 bases. This CDR3 has 16 amino acids. The germline gives CDR1 LNHNV, CDR2 YYDKDF (reference sequence). V shed 3 bases, J shed 7 bases, and the junction held 12 bases outside the gene matches.